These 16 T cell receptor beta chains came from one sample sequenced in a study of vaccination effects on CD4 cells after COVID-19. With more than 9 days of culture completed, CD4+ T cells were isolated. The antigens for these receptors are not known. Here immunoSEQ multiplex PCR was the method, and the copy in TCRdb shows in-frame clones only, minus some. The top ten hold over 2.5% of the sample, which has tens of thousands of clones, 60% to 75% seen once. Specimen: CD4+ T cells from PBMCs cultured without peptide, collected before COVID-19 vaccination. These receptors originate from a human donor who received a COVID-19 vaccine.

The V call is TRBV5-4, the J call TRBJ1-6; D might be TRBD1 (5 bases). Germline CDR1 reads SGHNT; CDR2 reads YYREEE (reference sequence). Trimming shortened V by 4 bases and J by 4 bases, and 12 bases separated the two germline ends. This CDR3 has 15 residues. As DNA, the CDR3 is TGTGCCAGCAGCGGGACGGGAACTTATAATTCACCCCTCCACTTT. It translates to CASSGTGTYNSPLHF.

Here the CDR3 reads CASSPGLAALDNEQFF. The CDR3, as DNA: TGTGCCAGCAGCCCTGGACTAGCGGCTTTGGACAATGAGCAGTTCTTC. The V and J genes are TRBV5-4 and TRBJ2-1; 10 bases agree with TRBD2. CDR1 is SGHNT, CDR2 YYREEE, per germline (reference sequence). The CDR3 is made up of 16 amino acids. V shed 4 bases and J 5 bases; nucleotides not matched to a gene: 9.

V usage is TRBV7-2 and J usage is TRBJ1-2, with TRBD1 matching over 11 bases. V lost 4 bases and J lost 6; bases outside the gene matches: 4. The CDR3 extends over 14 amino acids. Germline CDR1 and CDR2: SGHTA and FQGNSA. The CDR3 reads CASSYGQGANGYTF. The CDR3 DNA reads TGTGCCAGCAGCTATGGACAGGGGGCTAATGGCTACACCTTC.

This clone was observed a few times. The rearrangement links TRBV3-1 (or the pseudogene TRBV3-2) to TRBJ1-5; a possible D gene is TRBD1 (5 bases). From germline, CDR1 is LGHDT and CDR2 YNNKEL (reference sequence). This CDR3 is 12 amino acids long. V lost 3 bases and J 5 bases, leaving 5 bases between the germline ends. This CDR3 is CASSQGDQPQHF. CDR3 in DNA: TGTGCCAGCAGCCAGGGGGATCAGCCCCAGCATTTT.

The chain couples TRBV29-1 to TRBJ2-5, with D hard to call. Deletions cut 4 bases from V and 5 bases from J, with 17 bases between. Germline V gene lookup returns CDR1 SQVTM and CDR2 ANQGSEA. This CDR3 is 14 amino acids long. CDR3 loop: CSVVGLVVRETQYF. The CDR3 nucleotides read TGCAGCGTTGTTGGTCTGGTAGTTAGGGAGACCCAGTACTTC.

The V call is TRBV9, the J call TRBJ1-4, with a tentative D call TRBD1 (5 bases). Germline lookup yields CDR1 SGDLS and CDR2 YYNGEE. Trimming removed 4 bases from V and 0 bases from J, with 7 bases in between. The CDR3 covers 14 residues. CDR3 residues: CASSPTATNEKLFF. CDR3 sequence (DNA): TGTGCCAGCAGCCCGACAGCAACTAATGAAAAACTGTTTTTT.

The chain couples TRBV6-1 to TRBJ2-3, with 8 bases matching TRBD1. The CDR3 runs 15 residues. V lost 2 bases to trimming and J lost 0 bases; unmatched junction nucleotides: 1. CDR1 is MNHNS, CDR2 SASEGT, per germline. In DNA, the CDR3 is TGTGCCAGCAGTGAATGGACAGGGAGCACAGATACGCAGTATTTT. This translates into CASSEWTGSTDTQYF.

CDR3 nucleotides: TGTGCCAGCAGCCTCACAGATACGCAGTATTTT. Its translation is CASSLTDTQYF. The rearrangement uses TRBV7-9 and TRBJ2-3; D ambiguous. CDR1 SEHNR and CDR2 FQNEAQ come from the germline V gene (reference sequence). Trimming removed 5 bases at V and 2 bases at J, with 2 bases between. The CDR3 extends over 11 amino acids.

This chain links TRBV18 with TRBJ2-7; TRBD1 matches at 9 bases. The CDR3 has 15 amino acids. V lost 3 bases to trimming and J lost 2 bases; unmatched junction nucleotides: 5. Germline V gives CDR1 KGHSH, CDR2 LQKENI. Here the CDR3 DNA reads TGTGCCAGCTCACCTGATCGACAGGGGGCCTACGAGCAGTACTTC. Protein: CASSPDRQGAYEQYF. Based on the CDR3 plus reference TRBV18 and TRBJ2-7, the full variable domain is NAGVMQNPRHLVRRRGQEARLRCSPMKGHSHVYWYRQLPEEGLKFMVYLQKENIIDESGMPKERFSAEFPKEGPSILRIQQVVRGDSAAYFCASSPDRQGAYEQYFGPGTRLTVT.

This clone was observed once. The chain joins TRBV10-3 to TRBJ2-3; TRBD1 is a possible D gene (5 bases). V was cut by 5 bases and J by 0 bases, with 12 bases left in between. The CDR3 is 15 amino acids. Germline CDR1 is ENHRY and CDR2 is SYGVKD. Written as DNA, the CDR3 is TGTGCCATCAGTCAGGGTCAGCCTAGCACAGATACGCAGTATTTT. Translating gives CAISQGQPSTDTQYF.

The CDR3 DNA sequence: TGTGCCAGCAGTTGGGGTCTCGATCAGTTCTTC. Its protein product is CASSWGLDQFF. V and J are TRBV12-3 or TRBV12-4 and TRBJ2-1, with D uncertain. Trimming cost V 4 bases and J 13 bases, with 11 bases left between them. The CDR3 has 11 residues.

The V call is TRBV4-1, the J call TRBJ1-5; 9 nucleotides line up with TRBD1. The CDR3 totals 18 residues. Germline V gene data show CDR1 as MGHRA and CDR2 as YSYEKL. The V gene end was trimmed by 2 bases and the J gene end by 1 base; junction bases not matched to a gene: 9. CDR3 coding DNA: TGCGCCAGCAGCCAACAACAGGGGGCTGGCGGGAGCAATCAGCCCCAGCATTTT. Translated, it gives CASSQQQGAGGSNQPQHF.

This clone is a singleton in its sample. The CDR3 spells CASSYSSRAAYNEQFF. In DNA form, the CDR3 reads TGTGCCAGCAGTTACTCGAGCAGGGCCGCCTACAATGAGCAGTTCTTC. The chain couples TRBV6-5 to TRBJ2-1, with D possibly matching TRBD1 (5 bases). The CDR3 covers 16 residues. The germline V gene has CDR1 MNHEY and CDR2 SVGAGI. V was shortened by 0 bases and J by 2 bases, with 11 bases between the two germline ends.

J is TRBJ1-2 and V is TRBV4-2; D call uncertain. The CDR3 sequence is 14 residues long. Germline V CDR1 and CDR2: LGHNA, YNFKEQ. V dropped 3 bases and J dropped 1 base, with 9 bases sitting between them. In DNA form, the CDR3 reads TGTGCCAGCAGCCATAACGGGCTTAACTATGGCTACACCTTC. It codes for CASSHNGLNYGYTF.

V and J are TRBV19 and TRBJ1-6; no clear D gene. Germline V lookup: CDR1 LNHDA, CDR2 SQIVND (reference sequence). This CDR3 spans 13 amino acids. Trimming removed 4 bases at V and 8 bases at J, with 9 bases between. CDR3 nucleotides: TGTGCCAGTAGTAACCGGGTGGATTCACCCCTCCACTTT. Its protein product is CASSNRVDSPLHF.

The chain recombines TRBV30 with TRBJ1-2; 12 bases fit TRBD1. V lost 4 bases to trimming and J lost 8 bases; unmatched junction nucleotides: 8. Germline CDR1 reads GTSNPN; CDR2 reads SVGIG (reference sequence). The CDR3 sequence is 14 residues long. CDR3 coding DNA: TGTGCCTGGATGGTTGGGACAGGGGGCAAGGGCTACACCTTC. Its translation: CAWMVGTGGKGYTF.